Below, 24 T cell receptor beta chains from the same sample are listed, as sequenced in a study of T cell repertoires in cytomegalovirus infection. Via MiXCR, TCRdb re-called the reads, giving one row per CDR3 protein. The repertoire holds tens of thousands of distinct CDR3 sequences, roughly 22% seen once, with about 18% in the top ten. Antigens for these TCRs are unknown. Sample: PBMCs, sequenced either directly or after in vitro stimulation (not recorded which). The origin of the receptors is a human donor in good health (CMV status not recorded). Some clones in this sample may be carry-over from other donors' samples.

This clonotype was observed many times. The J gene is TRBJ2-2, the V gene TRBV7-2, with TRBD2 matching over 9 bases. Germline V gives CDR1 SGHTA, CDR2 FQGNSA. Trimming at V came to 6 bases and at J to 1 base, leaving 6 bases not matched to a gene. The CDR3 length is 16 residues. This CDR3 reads CASRQTSGLNTGELFF. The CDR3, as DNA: TGTGCCAGCAGACAAACTAGCGGGTTGAACACCGGGGAGCTGTTTTTT.

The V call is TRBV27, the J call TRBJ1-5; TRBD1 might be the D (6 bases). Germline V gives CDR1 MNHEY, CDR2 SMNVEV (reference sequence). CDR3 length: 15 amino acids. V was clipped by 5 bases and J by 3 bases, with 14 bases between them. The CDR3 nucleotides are TGTGCCAGCAGTGAGAGGGGGGCCGACAATCAGCCCCAGCATTTT. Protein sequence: CASSERGADNQPQHF.

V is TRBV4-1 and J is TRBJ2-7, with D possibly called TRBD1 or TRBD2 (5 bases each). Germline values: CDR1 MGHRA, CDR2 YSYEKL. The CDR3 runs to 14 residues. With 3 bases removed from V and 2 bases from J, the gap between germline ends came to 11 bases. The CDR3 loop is CASSHGGAPYEQYF. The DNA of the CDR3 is TGCGCCAGCAGCCATGGGGGAGCCCCCTACGAGCAGTACTTC.

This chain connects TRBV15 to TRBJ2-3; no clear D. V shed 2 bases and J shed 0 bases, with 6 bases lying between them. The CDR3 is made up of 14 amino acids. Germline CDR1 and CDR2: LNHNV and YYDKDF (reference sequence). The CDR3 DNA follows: TGTGCCACCAGCAGACAGTGGAGCACAGATACGCAGTATTTT. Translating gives CATSRQWSTDTQYF.

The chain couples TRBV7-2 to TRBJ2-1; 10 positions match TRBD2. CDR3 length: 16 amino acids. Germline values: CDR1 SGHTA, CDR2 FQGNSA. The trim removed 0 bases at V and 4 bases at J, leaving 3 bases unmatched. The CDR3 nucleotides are TGTGCCAGCAGCTTAGCTGTAGCGGGAGGTTACAATGAGCAGTTCTTC. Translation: CASSLAVAGGYNEQFF.

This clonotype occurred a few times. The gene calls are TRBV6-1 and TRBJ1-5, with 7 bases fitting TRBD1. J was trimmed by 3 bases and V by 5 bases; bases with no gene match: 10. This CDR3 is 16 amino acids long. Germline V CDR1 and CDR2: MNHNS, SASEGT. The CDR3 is CASSTGQLLANQPQHF. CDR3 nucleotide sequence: TGTGCCAGCAGTACGGGACAGTTACTAGCCAATCAGCCCCAGCATTTT.

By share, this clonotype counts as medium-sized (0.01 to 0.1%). In DNA, the CDR3 is TGTGCCAGCAGTTACTCGATAGGGACTAGTACCGGGGAGCTGTTTTTT. Its translation: CASSYSIGTSTGELFF. The chain recombines TRBV6-5 with TRBJ2-2; 8 bases line up with TRBD2. V was pared by 0 bases and J by 5 bases, with 5 bases of the junction left unmatched. Per the germline V gene, CDR1 is MNHEY and CDR2 is SVGAGI. The CDR3 extends over 16 amino acids.

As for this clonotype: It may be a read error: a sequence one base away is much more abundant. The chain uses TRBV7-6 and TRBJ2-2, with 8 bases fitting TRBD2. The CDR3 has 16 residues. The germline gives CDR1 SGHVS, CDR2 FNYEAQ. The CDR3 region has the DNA TGTGCCAGCACGACGACAGAGCGGGAGCACGACGGGGATCTGTTTTTT. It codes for CASTTTEREHDGDLFF.

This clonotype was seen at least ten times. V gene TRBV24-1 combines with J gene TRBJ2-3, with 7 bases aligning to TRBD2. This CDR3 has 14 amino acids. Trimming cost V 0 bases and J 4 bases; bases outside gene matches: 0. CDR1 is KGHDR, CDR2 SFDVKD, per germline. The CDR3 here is CATSDLTSADTQYF. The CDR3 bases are TGTGCCACCAGTGATTTGACTAGCGCAGATACGCAGTATTTT.

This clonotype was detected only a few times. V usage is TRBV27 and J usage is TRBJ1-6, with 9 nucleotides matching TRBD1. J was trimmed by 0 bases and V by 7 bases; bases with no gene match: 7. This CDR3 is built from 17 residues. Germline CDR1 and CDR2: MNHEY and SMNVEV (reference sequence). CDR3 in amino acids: CASTSGTGSSYNSPLHF. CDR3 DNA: TGTGCCAGCACCTCCGGGACAGGGAGCTCCTATAATTCACCCCTCCACTTT.

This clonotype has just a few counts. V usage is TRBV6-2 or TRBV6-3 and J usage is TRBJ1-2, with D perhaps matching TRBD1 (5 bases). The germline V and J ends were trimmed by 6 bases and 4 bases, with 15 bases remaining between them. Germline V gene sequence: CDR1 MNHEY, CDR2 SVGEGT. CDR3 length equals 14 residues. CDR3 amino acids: CASRTSGTPYGYTF. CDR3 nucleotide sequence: TGTGCCAGCAGGACCTCCGGGACGCCCTATGGCTACACCTTC.

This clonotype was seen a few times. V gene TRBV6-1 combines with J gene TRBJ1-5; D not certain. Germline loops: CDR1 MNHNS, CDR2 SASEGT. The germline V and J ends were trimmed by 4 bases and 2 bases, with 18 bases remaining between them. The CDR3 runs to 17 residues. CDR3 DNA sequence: TGTGCCAGCAGTGGGTCCATCCTCAGATTTGGCAATCAGCCCCAGCATTTT. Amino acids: CASSGSILRFGNQPQHF.

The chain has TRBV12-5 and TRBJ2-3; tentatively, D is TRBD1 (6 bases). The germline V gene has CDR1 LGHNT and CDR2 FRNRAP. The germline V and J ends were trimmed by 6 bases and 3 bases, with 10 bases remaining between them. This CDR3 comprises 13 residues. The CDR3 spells CASGSGQTDTQYF. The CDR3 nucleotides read TGTGCTAGTGGCTCGGGACAAACAGATACGCAGTATTTT.

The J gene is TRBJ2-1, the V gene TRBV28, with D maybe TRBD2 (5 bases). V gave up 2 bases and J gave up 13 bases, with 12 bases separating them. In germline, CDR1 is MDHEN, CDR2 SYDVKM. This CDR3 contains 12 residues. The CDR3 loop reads CASSLRELHQFF. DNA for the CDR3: TGTGCCAGCAGTTTAAGGGAGCTGCACCAGTTCTTC.

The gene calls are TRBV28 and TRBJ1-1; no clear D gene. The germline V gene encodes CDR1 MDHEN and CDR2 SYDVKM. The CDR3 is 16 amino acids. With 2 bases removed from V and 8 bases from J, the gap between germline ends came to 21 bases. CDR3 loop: CASSLGSARADKEAFF. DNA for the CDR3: TGTGCCAGCAGTTTAGGGTCCGCACGGGCAGATAAGGAAGCTTTCTTT.

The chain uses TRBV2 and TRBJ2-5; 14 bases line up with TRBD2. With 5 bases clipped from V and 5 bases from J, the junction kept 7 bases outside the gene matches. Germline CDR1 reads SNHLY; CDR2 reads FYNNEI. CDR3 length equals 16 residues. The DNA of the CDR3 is TGTGCCAGCAGTCAAAACGGACTAGCGGGGGGTGAGACCCAGTACTTC. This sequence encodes CASSQNGLAGGETQYF.

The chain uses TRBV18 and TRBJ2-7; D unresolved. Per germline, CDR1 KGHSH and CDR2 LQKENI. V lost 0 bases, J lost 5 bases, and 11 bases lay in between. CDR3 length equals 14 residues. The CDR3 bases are TGTGCCAGCTCACCACCGGACCTCGTCCACGAGCAGTACTTC. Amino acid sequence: CASSPPDLVHEQYF.

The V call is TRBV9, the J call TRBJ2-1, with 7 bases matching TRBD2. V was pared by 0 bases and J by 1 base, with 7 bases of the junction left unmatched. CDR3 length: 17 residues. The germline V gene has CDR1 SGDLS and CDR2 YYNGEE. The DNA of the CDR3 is TGTGCCAGCAGCGTAGAGCGGGGCGTCGTATCCTACAATGAGCAGTTCTTC. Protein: CASSVERGVVSYNEQFF.

The CDR3 coding sequence is TGTGCCACCAGTGCGGGACCGAGAAGCTATGGCTACACCTTC. Its protein is CATSAGPRSYGYTF. This rearrangement joins TRBV24-1 to TRBJ1-2; a weak D match, TRBD1 (5 bases). Trimming took 5 bases from V and 4 from J, leaving 13 bases between them. Per the germline V gene, CDR1 is KGHDR and CDR2 is SFDVKD. The CDR3 has 14 amino acids.

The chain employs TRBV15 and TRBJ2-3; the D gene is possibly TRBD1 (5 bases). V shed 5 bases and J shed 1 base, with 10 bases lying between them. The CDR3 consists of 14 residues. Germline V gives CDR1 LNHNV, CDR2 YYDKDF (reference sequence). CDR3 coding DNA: TGTGCCACCAGCGTAGCACAGGGCACAGATACGCAGTATTTT. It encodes CATSVAQGTDTQYF. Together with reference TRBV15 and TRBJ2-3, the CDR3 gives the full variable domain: DAMVIQNPRYQVTQFGKPVTLSCSQTLNHNVMYWYQQKSSQAPKLLFHYYDKDFNNEADTPDNFQSRRPNTSFCFLDIRSPGLGDTAMYLCATSVAQGTDTQYFGPGTRLTVL.

CDR3 protein: CASTQGSRNSPLHF. The CDR3 DNA is TGTGCCAGCACCCAGGGGAGCAGAAATTCACCCCTCCACTTT. The V and J genes are TRBV12-3 or TRBV12-4 and TRBJ1-6; D may be TRBD1 (6 bases). The CDR3 spans 14 residues. The germline V and J ends were trimmed by 7 bases and 7 bases, with 14 bases remaining between them.

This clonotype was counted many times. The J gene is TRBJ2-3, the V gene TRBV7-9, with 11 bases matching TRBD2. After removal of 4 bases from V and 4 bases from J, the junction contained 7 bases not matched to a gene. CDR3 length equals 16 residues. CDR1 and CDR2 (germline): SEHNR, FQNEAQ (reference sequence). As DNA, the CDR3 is TGTGCCAGCAGCTCTCCGACTAGCGGGAACCCAGATACGCAGTATTTT. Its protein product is CASSSPTSGNPDTQYF.

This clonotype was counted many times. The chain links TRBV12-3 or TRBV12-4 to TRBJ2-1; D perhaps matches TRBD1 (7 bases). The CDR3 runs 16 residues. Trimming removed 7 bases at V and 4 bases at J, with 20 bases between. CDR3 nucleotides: TGTGCCAGCAACCGGGACAGTGGGGACTCTTACAATGAGCAGTTCTTC. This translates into CASNRDSGDSYNEQFF.

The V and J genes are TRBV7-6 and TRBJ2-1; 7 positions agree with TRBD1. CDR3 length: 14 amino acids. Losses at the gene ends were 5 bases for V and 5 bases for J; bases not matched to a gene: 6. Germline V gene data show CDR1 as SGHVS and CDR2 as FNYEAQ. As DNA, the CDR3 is TGTGCCAGCAGCGACCGGGACAGAGACAATGAGCAGTTCTTC. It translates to CASSDRDRDNEQFF.